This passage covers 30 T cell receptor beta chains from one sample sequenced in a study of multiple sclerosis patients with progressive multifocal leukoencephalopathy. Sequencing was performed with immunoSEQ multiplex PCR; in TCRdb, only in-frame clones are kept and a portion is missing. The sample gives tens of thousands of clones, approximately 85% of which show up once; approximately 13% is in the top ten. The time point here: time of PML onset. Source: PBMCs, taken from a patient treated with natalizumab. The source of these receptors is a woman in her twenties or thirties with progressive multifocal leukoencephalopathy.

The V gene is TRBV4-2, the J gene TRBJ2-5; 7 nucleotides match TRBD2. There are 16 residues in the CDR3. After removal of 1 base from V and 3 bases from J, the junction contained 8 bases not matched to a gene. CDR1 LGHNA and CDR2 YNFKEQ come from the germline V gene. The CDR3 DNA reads TGTGCCAGCAGCCAAGTCGGTAGCGGGTATAAAGAGACCCAGTACTTC. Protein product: CASSQVGSGYKETQYF.

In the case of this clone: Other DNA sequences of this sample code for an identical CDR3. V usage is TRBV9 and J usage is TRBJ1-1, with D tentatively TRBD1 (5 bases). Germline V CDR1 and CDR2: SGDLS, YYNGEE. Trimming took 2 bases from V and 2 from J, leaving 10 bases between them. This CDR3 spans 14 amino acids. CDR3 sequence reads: CASSVGGFNTEAFF. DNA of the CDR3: TGTGCCAGCAGCGTGGGGGGTTTCAACACTGAAGCTTTCTTT.

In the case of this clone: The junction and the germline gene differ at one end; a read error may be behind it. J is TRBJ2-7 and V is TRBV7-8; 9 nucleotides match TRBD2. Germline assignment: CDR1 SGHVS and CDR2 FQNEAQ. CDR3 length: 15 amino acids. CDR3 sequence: CASSSAGGSSYEQYF. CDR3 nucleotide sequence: TGCGCCAGCAGCTCAGCGGGGGGAAGCTCCTACGAGCAGTACTTC.

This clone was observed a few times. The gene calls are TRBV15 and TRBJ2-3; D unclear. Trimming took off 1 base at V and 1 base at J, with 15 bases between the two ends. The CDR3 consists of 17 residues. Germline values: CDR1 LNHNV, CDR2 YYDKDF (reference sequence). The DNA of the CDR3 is TGTGCCACCAGCAGAGCTCGGCCGGCGTTGGGCACAGATACGCAGTATTTT. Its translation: CATSRARPALGTDTQYF.

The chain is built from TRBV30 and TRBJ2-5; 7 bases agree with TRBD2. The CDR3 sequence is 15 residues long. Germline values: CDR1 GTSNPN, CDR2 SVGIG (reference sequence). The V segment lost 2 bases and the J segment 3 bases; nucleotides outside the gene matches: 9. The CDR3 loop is CAWSRGSGPKETQYF. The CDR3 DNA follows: TGTGCCTGGAGTCGGGGTAGCGGGCCAAAAGAGACCCAGTACTTC.

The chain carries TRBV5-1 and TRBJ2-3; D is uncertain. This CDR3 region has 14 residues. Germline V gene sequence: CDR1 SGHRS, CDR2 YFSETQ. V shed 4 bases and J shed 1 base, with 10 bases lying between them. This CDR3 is CASSADPGTDTQYF. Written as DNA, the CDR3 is TGCGCCAGCAGCGCGGACCCGGGCACAGATACGCAGTATTTT.

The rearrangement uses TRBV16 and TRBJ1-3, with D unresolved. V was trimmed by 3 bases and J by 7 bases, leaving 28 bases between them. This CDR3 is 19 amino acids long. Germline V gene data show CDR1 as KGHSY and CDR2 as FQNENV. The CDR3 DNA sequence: TGTGCCAGCAGCCAGTCAGCACCCGGAGGTTCTCACATCGGGAACACCATATATTTT. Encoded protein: CASSQSAPGGSHIGNTIYF.

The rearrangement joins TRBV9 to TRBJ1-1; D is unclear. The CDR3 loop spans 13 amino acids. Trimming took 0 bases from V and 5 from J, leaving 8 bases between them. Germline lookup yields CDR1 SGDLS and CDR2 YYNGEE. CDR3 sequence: CASSVGGLTEAFF. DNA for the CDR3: TGTGCCAGCAGCGTAGGGGGTTTGACTGAAGCTTTCTTT. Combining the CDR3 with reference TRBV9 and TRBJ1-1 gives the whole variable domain DSGVTQTPKHLITATGQRVTLRCSPRSGDLSVYWYQQSLDQGLQFLIQYYNGEERAKGNILERFSAQQFPDLHSELNLSSLELGDSALYFCASSVGGLTEAFFGQGTRLTVV.

The CDR3 region has the DNA TGTGCCAGCAGCGCAGGCCTAGCGGGGGGGTTTGGTGAGCAGTTCTTC. Translation gives CASSAGLAGGFGEQFF. The J gene is TRBJ2-1, the V gene TRBV9; 12 nucleotides agree with TRBD2. This CDR3 is built from 16 residues. V lost 3 bases, J lost 9 bases, and 10 bases stayed unmatched. Germline CDR1 is SGDLS and CDR2 is YYNGEE.

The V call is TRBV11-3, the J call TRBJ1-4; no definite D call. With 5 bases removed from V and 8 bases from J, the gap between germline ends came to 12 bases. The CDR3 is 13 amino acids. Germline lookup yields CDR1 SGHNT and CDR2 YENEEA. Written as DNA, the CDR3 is TGTGCCAGCAGCCTCACACGAGGAGAAAAACTGTTTTTT. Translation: CASSLTRGEKLFF.

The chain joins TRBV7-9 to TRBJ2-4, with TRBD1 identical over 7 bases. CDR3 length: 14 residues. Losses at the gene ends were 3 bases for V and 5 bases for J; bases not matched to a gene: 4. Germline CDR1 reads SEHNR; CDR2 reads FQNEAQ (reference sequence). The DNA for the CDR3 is TGTGCCAGCAGCTTGGGGACAGATGAAAACATTCAGTACTTC. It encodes CASSLGTDENIQYF.

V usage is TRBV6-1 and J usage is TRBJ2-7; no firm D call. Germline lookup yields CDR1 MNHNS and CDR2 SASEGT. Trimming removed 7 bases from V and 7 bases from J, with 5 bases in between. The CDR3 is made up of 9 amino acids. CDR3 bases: TGTGCCAGCATACGGGAGCAGTACTTC. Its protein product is CASIREQYF.

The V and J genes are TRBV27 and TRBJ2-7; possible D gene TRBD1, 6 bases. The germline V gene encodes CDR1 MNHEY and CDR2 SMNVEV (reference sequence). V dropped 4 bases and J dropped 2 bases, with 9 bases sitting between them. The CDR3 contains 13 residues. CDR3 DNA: TGTGCCAGCAGTTGGGGACAAGCCTACGAGCAGTACTTC. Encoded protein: CASSWGQAYEQYF.

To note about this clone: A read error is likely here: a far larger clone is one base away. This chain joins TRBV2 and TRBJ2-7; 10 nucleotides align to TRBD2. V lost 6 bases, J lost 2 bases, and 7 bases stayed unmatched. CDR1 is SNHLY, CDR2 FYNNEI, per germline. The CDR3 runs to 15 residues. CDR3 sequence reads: CASSPPSGGPYEQYF. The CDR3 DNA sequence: TGTGCCAGCAGCCCTCCTAGCGGGGGCCCCTACGAGCAGTACTTC.

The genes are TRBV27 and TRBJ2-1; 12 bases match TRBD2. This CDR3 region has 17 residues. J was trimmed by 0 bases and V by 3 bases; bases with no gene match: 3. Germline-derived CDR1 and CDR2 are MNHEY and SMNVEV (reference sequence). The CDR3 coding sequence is TGTGCCAGCAGTTTTCTGACTAGCGGGAGCTCCTACAATGAGCAGTTCTTC. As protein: CASSFLTSGSSYNEQFF.

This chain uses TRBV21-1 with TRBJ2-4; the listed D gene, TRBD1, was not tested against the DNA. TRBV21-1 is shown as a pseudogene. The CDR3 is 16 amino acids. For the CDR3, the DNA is TGTGCCAGAAGCCCAGTCAGTTGTTTAGCCAAAAACATTCAGTACTTC. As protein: CARSPVSCLAKNIQYF.

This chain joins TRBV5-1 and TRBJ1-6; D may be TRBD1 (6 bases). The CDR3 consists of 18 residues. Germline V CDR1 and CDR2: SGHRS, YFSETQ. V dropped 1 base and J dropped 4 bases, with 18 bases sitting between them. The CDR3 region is CASSLRPDSHIYNSPLHF. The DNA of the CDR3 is TGCGCCAGCAGCTTGCGCCCGGACAGCCACATTTATAATTCACCCCTCCACTTT.

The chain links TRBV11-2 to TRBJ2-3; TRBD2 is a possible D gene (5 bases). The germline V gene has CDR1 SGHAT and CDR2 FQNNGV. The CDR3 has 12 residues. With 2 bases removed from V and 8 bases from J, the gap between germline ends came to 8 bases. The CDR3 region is CASSLRGVTQYF. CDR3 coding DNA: TGTGCCAGCAGCTTACGGGGAGTTACGCAGTATTTT. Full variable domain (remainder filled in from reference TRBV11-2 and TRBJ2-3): EAGVAQSPRYKIIEKRQSVAFWCNPISGHATLYWYQQILGQGPKLLIQFQNNGVVDDSQLPKDRFSAERLKGVDSTLKIQPAKLEDSAVYLCASSLRGVTQYFGPGTRLTVL.

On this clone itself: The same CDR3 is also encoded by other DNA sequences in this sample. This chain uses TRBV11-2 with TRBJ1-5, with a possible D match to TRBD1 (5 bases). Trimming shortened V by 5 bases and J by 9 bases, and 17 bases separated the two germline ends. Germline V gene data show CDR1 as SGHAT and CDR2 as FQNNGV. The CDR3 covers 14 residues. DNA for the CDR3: TGTGCCAGCAGCCGGGGGACCCTGCCCTCGCCCCAGCATTTT. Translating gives CASSRGTLPSPQHF.

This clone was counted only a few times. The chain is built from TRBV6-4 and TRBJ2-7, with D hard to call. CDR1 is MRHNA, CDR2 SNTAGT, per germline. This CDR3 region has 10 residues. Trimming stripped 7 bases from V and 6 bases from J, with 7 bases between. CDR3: CASITGEQYF. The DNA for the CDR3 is TGTGCCAGCATTACGGGCGAGCAGTACTTC.

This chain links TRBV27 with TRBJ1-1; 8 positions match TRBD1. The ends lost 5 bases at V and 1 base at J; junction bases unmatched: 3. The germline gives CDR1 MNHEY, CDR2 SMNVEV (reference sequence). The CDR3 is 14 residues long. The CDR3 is CASSITGGNTEAFF. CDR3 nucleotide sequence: TGTGCCAGCAGTATTACAGGGGGGAACACTGAAGCTTTCTTT.

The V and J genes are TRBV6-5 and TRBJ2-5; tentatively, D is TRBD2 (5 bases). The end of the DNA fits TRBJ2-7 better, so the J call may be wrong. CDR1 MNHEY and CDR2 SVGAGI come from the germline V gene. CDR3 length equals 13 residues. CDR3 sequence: CASSPLLGSEQYF. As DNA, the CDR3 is TGTGCCAGCAGCCCCCTCTTAGGGAGCGAGCAGTACTTC.

As DNA, the CDR3 is TGTGCCTGGAGTGTATGGGTGAACACTGAAGCTTTCTTT. This gives the protein CAWSVWVNTEAFF. This chain joins TRBV30 and TRBJ1-1; D not resolved. V was cut by 0 bases and J by 0 bases, with 5 bases left in between. The germline gives CDR1 GTSNPN, CDR2 SVGIG (reference sequence). CDR3 length: 13 amino acids.

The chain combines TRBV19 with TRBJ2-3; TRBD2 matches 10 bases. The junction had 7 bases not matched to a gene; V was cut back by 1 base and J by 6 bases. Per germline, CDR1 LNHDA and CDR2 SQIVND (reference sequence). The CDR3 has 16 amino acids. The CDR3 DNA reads TGTGCCAGTAGTATAGGCAGCGGGAGGGCGAGGGATACGCAGTATTTT. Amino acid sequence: CASSIGSGRARDTQYF. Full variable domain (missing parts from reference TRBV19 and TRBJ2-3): DGGITQSPKYLFRKEGQNVTLSCEQNLNHDAMYWYRQDPGQGLRLIYYSQIVNDFQKGDIAEGYSVSREKKESFPLTVTSAQKNPTAFYLCASSIGSGRARDTQYFGPGTRLTVL.

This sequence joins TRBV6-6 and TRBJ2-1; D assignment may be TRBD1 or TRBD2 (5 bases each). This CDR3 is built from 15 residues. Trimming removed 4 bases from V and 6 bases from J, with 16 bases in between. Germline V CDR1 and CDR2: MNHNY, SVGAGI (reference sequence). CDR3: CASSWDRPLLNEQFF. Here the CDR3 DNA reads TGTGCCAGCAGTTGGGACCGGCCCTTGCTCAATGAGCAGTTCTTC.

CDR3 sequence reads: CASSLGTGFYEQYF. The CDR3 nucleotides are TGTGCCAGCAGCTTGGGGACAGGGTTTTACGAGCAGTACTTC. The chain couples TRBV7-9 to TRBJ2-7, with TRBD1 matching over 9 bases. This CDR3 contains 14 residues. The V segment lost 3 bases and the J segment 4 bases; nucleotides outside the gene matches: 4. The germline V gene encodes CDR1 SEHNR and CDR2 FQNEAQ (reference sequence).

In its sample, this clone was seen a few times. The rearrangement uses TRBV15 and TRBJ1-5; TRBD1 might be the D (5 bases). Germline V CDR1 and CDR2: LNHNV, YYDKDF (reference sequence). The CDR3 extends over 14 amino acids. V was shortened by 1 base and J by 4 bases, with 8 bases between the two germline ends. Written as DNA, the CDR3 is TGTGCCACCAGCAGAGGGGGGGGGAATCAGCCCCAGCATTTT. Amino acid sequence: CATSRGGGNQPQHF.

The CDR3 here is CASSPVWEGARNGYTF. In nucleotides, the CDR3 is TGTGCCAGCAGTCCCGTTTGGGAGGGGGCGAGGAATGGCTACACCTTC. The chain employs TRBV6-6 and TRBJ1-2; 7 nucleotides agree with TRBD1. The CDR3 contains 16 residues. Germline CDR1 and CDR2: MNHNY and SVGAGI (reference sequence). The J segment lost 6 bases and the V segment lost 5 bases, leaving 15 bases of the junction unmatched.

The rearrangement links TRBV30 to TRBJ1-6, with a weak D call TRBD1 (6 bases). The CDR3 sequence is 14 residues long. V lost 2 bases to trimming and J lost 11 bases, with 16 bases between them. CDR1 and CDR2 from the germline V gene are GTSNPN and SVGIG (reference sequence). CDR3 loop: CAWSSLGGLTPLHF. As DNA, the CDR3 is TGTGCCTGGAGTTCTCTTGGGGGGCTTACACCCCTCCACTTT.

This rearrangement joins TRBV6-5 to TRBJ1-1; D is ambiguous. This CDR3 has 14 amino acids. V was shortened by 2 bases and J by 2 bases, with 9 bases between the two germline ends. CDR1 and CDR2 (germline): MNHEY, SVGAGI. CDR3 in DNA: TGTGCCAGCAGTTACCAGGCAACCAACACTGAAGCTTTCTTT. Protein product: CASSYQATNTEAFF.